The text below deals with one T cell receptor (beta chain). The data belong to a study of metastatic and nonmetastatic thyroid tumors. TCRdb re-called the PCR reads with MiXCR. The sample shows 9,500 to 12,000 clones, around 25% of them seen only once. Prior to thyroid surgery, none of the patients had received any treatment. Germline loops: CDR1 SGHRS, CDR2 YFSETQ. The CDR3 is made up of 15 amino acids. The V gene end was trimmed by 4 bases and the J gene end by 7 bases; junction bases not matched to a gene: 8. This chain connects TRBV5-1 to TRBJ1-4, with TRBD1 matching 9 bases. Input material: adjacent normal tissue. The receptor was derived from a male donor with papillary thyroid cancer or a benign thyroid nodule (not recorded which). Some clones in this sample may be carry-over from other donors' samples. In nucleotides, the CDR3 is TGCGCCAGCAGCCTGACAGGGGGAGACGGTGAAAAACTGTTTTTT. Protein product: CASSLTGGDGEKLFF.